A selection of T cell receptor beta chains follows, all from one sample in a study of blood T cell repertoires in COVID-19. The table came from immunoSEQ multiplex PCR; TCRdb's copy has only in-frame clones and leaves some out. The sample has roughly 100,000 clones; 75% to 90% are singletons. Sequencing used peripheral blood. Receptors were obtained from a woman older than 75 with acute or convalescent COVID-19. Both conserved end residues are part of each CDR3. A D gene is named only where the DNA matches it firmly. Clone size appears in some rows only: once, few, many, or a class for an expanded clone.

d_gene,abundance,j_gene,v_gene,CDR3aa,CDR3nt
NA,NA,TRBJ2-1,TRBV2,CASRGETVSYNEQFF,TGTGCCAGCAGGGGAGAGACCGTCTCCTACAATGAGCAGTTCTTC
NA,NA,TRBJ1-2,TRBV7-9,CAGARRGTNYGYTF,TGTGCCGGGGCGCGACGTGGCACTAACTATGGCTACACCTTC
TRBD1,NA,TRBJ2-4,TRBV7-8,CASSPGGQGTVQYF,TGTGCCAGCAGCCCTGGGGGACAGGGGACTGTTCAGTACTTC
NA,NA,TRBJ2-4,TRBV5-4,CASSLATGKLQYF,TGTGCCAGCAGCTTGGCAACCGGTAAACTTCAGTACTTC
TRBD1,NA,TRBJ1-5,TRBV19,CASWDSYSNQPQHF,TGTGCCAGTTGGGACAGTTATAGCAATCAGCCCCAGCATTTT
TRBD1,NA,TRBJ2-7,TRBV29-1,CSVRQGGSYEQYF,TGCAGCGTCAGACAGGGGGGGTCCTACGAGCAGTACTTC
NA,NA,TRBJ2-7,TRBV7-8,CASSLGSLSSYEQYF,TGTGCCAGCAGCTTAGGGAGTCTAAGCTCCTACGAGCAGTACTTC
NA,NA,TRBJ2-5,TRBV9,CASSSLGGIETQYF,TGTGCCAGCAGCTCCTTAGGGGGAATTGAGACCCAGTACTTC
TRBD2,NA,TRBJ2-2,TRBV3-1/TRBV3-2,CASSSQALRVAGVWNTGELFF,TGTGCCAGCAGCTCCCAAGCTTTGAGGGTAGCGGGGGTTTGGAACACCGGGGAGCTGTTTTTT
NA,NA,TRBJ2-3,TRBV29-1,CSVDQGSDTQYF,TGCAGCGTTGACCAGGGATCAGATACGCAGTATTTT
TRBD1,NA,TRBJ1-2,TRBV2,CASSDFAGGHYGYTF,TGTGCCAGCAGTGATTTTGCAGGGGGCCATTATGGCTACACCTTC
NA,NA,TRBJ2-2,TRBV29-1,CSVYAVSGELFF,TGCAGCGTTTATGCAGTTTCCGGGGAGCTGTTTTTT
NA,NA,TRBJ2-1,TRBV28,CASGGVYNEQFF,TGTGCCAGCGGAGGGGTCTACAATGAGCAGTTCTTC
NA,NA,TRBJ1-1,TRBV10-1,CASSASANTEAFF,TGCGCCAGCAGTGCTAGCGCGAACACTGAAGCTTTCTTT
TRBD2,NA,TRBJ2-3,TRBV5-1,CASSLDSGGVYTQYF,TGCGCCAGCAGCTTGGACAGCGGGGGGGTATATACGCAGTATTTT
NA,once,TRBJ1-5,TRBV19,CASSMEPWGNQPQHF,TGTGCCAGTAGTATGGAGCCGTGGGGCAATCAGCCCCAGCATTTT
TRBD2,NA,TRBJ2-5,TRBV7-9,CASSQPAGGETQYF,TGTGCCAGCAGCCAGCCGGCGGGGGGAGAGACCCAGTACTTC
NA,NA,TRBJ2-4,TRBV6-5,CASSTTENIQYF,TGTGCCAGCAGTACAACCGAAAACATTCAGTACTTC
TRBD1,NA,TRBJ1-6,TRBV5-1,CASRGTGDNSPLHF,TGCGCCAGCAGGGGGACAGGGGACAATTCACCCCTCCACTTT
NA,NA,TRBJ1-1,TRBV21-1,CASSKVVGGTEAFF,TGTGCCAGCAGCAAAGTAGTTGGGGGGACTGAAGCTTTCTTT
TRBD1,NA,TRBJ2-5,TRBV5-1,CASTPGQGQETQYF,TGCGCCAGCACCCCGGGACAGGGGCAAGAGACCCAGTACTTC
NA,NA,TRBJ1-4,TRBV2,CASKTGATNEKLFF,TGTGCCAGCAAAACAGGTGCAACTAATGAAAAACTGTTTTTT
NA,NA,TRBJ2-2,TRBV27,CASSLFRVGTGELFF,TGTGCCAGCAGTTTATTCAGGGTGGGCACCGGGGAGCTGTTTTTT
TRBD1,NA,TRBJ1-4,TRBV9,CASSAPGQPNEKLFF,TGTGCCAGCAGCGCTCCGGGACAGCCTAATGAAAAACTGTTTTTT
NA,NA,TRBJ1-2,TRBV2,CASTQTYGYTF,TGTGCCAGCACACAGACGTATGGCTACACCTTC
NA,NA,TRBJ1-2,TRBV5-8,CASSQVGTYGYTF,TGTGCCAGCAGCCAGGTCGGGACTTATGGCTACACCTTC
TRBD1,NA,TRBJ1-5,TRBV9,CASSVTGGEGQPQHF,TGTGCCAGCAGCGTGACAGGGGGCGAGGGTCAGCCCCAGCATTTT
TRBD2,NA,TRBJ2-5,TRBV10-3,CAISDFRLAGGETQYF,TGTGCCATCAGTGATTTTCGGCTAGCGGGGGGAGAGACCCAGTACTTC
NA,NA,TRBJ1-3,TRBV30,CAWSVMQGLSSGNTIYF,TGTGCCTGGAGTGTAATGCAGGGATTAAGCTCTGGAAACACCATATATTTT
TRBD1,NA,TRBJ2-1,TRBV24-1,CATSDPQGVYRNEQFF,TGTGCCACCAGTGATCCACAGGGGGTTTATCGGAATGAGCAGTTCTTC
TRBD1,NA,TRBJ2-6,TRBV3-1/TRBV3-2,CASSQQGAGANVLTF,TGTGCCAGCAGTCAACAGGGGGCTGGGGCCAACGTCCTGACTTTC
TRBD2,once,TRBJ2-1,TRBV6-5,CASRRTSGGGEQFF,TGTGCCAGCCGCCGGACTAGCGGGGGAGGTGAGCAGTTCTTC
NA,NA,TRBJ2-5,TRBV10-3,CAISEPGVGTQYF,TGTGCCATCAGTGAGCCGGGGGTAGGGACCCAGTACTTC
NA,NA,TRBJ2-5,TRBV5-6,CASSFWQGSGETQYF,TGTGCCAGCAGCTTTTGGCAGGGGAGTGGAGAGACCCAGTACTTC
NA,NA,TRBJ1-2,TRBV5-6,CASSLETGPDGYTF,TGTGCCAGCAGCTTGGAAACAGGGCCAGATGGCTACACCTTC
TRBD1,NA,TRBJ1-1,TRBV27,CASSTNRGQEAFF,TGTGCCAGCAGTACAAACAGGGGGCAGGAAGCTTTCTTT
TRBD1,NA,TRBJ2-7,TRBV12-3/TRBV12-4,CASKTGRYEQYF,TGTGCCAGCAAGACAGGGCGCTACGAGCAGTACTTC
NA,NA,TRBJ1-4,TRBV2,CASTEQDEKLFF,TGTGCCAGCACCGAACAGGACGAAAAACTGTTTTTT
NA,NA,TRBJ1-6,TRBV6-6,CASSYGGSGSPLHF,TGTGCCAGCAGTTACGGCGGCTCGGGGTCACCCCTCCACTTT
NA,NA,TRBJ2-1,TRBV5-1,CASSKGHPYNEQFF,TGCGCCAGCAGCAAGGGACACCCGTACAATGAGCAGTTCTTC
NA,NA,TRBJ2-3,TRBV7-7,CASSQGVGSTDTQYF,TGTGCCAGCAGCCAAGGGGTAGGGTCAACAGATACGCAGTATTTT
TRBD2,NA,TRBJ2-5,TRBV9,CASSVDLAGGLETQYF,TGTGCCAGCAGCGTAGATCTAGCGGGGGGGCTAGAGACCCAGTACTTC
TRBD2,NA,TRBJ2-5,TRBV30,CAWSQTIAGTQYF,TGTGCCTGGAGTCAGACCATAGCGGGGACCCAGTACTTC
NA,NA,TRBJ1-6,TRBV6-5,CASSPREGGSPLHF,TGTGCCAGCAGCCCCAGGGAAGGGGGATCACCCCTCCACTTT
NA,NA,TRBJ1-6,TRBV5-6,CASSATGRWISPLHF,TGTGCCAGCAGCGCGACCGGGAGGTGGATTTCACCCCTCCACTTT
TRBD1,NA,TRBJ1-1,TRBV2,CASSEAGQGAEAFF,TGTGCCAGCAGTGAAGCAGGACAGGGCGCAGAAGCTTTCTTT
TRBD1,NA,TRBJ1-2,TRBV5-1,CASSEWTGGSMNGYTF,TGCGCCAGCAGCGAATGGACAGGGGGCTCTATGAATGGCTACACCTTC
NA,NA,TRBJ2-6,TRBV4-3,CASSRGGAISGANVLTF,TGCGCCAGCAGCCGCGGAGGGGCGATCTCTGGGGCCAACGTCCTGACTTTC
NA,NA,TRBJ2-7,TRBV6-5,CASSSRSGYDIYEQYF,TGTGCCAGCAGTTCTCGATCGGGGTACGACATCTACGAGCAGTACTTC
NA,NA,TRBJ1-1,TRBV7-9,CASSLAEGSTEAFF,TGTGCCAGCAGCTTAGCGGAGGGATCCACTGAAGCTTTCTTT
TRBD2,NA,TRBJ2-7,TRBV28,CASNYNPPSGGLLDEQYF,TGTGCCAGCAATTACAATCCTCCTAGCGGGGGGCTCTTGGACGAGCAGTACTTC
NA,NA,TRBJ1-6,TRBV6-1,CASSDFDNSPLHF,TGTGCCAGCAGTGATTTCGATAATTCACCCCTCCACTTT